These 10 T cell receptor beta chains were all obtained from the same sample, sequenced in a study of human T cells and chemical hapten exposure. Time point given: patch test 3, about 24 weeks after DPC sensitization. Treatment described: therapeutic diphenylcyclopropenone sensitization with weekly scalp DPC. Each CDR3 protein is one row after TCRdb ran MiXCR on the RACE reads. The table includes over 80,000 distinct CDR3 sequences, 11% detected once. Material: whole blood, obtained in connection with sensitization to the hapten diphenylcyclopropenone (DPC). All receptors come from a woman aged 30 to 39 with alopecia areata. Some clones in this sample may be carry-over from other donors' samples.

This clonotype was counted a single time. Possible read error: a much larger clone is one base away. The chain carries TRBV29-1 and TRBJ1-1; D is undetermined. The CDR3 is 10 amino acids. Deletions cut 4 bases from V and 3 bases from J, with 3 bases between. Germline V gives CDR1 SQVTM, CDR2 ANQGSEA. CDR3 amino acids: CSVVDTEAFF. The CDR3 DNA follows: TGCAGCGTTGTTGACACTGAAGCTTTCTTT.

This clonotype was detected ten times or more. As DNA, the CDR3 is TGCGCCAGCAGCCAAAGGGAAGGTTACGAGCAGTACGTC. This translates into CASSQREGYEQYV. This chain links TRBV4-1 with TRBJ2-7; unclear D gene. Germline CDR1 and CDR2: MGHRA and YSYEKL. This CDR3 has 13 residues. V dropped 2 bases and J dropped 4 bases, with 9 bases sitting between them.

The chain recombines TRBV6-1 with TRBJ2-7, with D perhaps TRBD1 (6 bases). Trimming shortened V by 8 bases and J by 2 bases, and 16 bases separated the two germline ends. The germline gives CDR1 MNHNS, CDR2 SASEGT. CDR3 size: 14 residues. CDR3 loop: CASSGALGTYEQYF. CDR3 DNA sequence: TGTGCCAGCTCAGGGGCATTAGGGACCTACGAGCAGTACTTC.

In its sample, this clonotype was seen many times. This chain uses TRBV6-6 with TRBJ1-1, with TRBD1 matching over 11 bases. The CDR3 has 16 amino acids. Germline CDR1 MNHNY, CDR2 SVGAGI (reference sequence). V lost 5 bases and J lost 1; bases outside the gene matches: 6. DNA of the CDR3: TGTGCCAGCAGTAAGGGGACAGGGGGAACGAACACTGAAGCTTTCTTT. As protein: CASSKGTGGTNTEAFF.

This clonotype was seen ten or more times. DNA of the CDR3: TGTGCCAGCAGCCTGGATCCCCGGGTAGCCGAGCAGTACGTC. Its protein is CASSLDPRVAEQYV. The chain carries TRBV11-2 and TRBJ2-7; D unclear. CDR1 and CDR2 (germline): SGHAT, FQNNGV. CDR3 size: 14 residues. V was cut by 5 bases and J by 6 bases, with 17 bases left in between.

This clonotype was seen a handful of times. This rearrangement joins TRBV11-2 to TRBJ2-7, with 11 bases aligning to TRBD2. The CDR3 is 14 amino acids. The V and J ends lost 4 bases and 5 bases, in that order; junction bases with no gene match: 4. Germline lookup yields CDR1 SGHAT and CDR2 FQNNGV. The CDR3 sequence is CASSSLAGGNEQYF. For the CDR3, the DNA is TGTGCCAGCAGCTCTCTAGCGGGAGGTAACGAGCAGTACTTC.

By share of the sample, this clonotype is medium-sized. The chain uses TRBV28 and TRBJ2-6; TRBD2 might be the D (6 bases). Germline V gene sequence: CDR1 MDHEN, CDR2 SYDVKM. This CDR3 contains 16 residues. With 1 base removed from V and 3 bases from J, the gap between germline ends came to 10 bases. CDR3 sequence reads: CASSLSAGGGANVLTF. The CDR3 DNA reads as TGTGCCAGCAGTTTATCCGCCGGGGGTGGGGCCAACGTCCTGACTTTC.

In its sample, this clonotype was seen many times. The chain recombines TRBV24-1 with TRBJ2-2; D is tentatively TRBD1 or TRBD2 (5 bases each). Trimming shortened V by 9 bases and J by 0 bases, and 13 bases separated the two germline ends. CDR3 size: 15 residues. The germline V gene encodes CDR1 KGHDR and CDR2 SFDVKD. CDR3 sequence (DNA): TGTGCCACCCCTGCTTGGGGGTCGAACACCGGGGAGCTGTTTTTT. It codes for CATPAWGSNTGELFF.

The chain couples TRBV28 to TRBJ2-3, with 7 nucleotides matching TRBD1. The germline V gene encodes CDR1 MDHEN and CDR2 SYDVKM. The V gene end was trimmed by 5 bases and the J gene end by 5 bases; junction bases not matched to a gene: 16. CDR3 size: 17 residues. The CDR3 bases are TGTGCCAGCAGTCTGCCAGGGGGATTCCCTACTCGAGATACGCAGTATTTT. This sequence encodes CASSLPGGFPTRDTQYF.

Many counts were recorded for this clonotype. This chain uses TRBV3-1 with TRBJ2-1, with a weak D call TRBD2 (6 bases). V gave up 4 bases and J gave up 14 bases, with 15 bases separating them. The CDR3 loop spans 12 amino acids. Germline assignment: CDR1 LGHDT and CDR2 YNNKEL (reference sequence). CDR3 sequence reads: CASSRPPAGKFF. CDR3 in DNA: TGTGCCAGCAGCCGGCCCCCTGCGGGAAAGTTCTTC.